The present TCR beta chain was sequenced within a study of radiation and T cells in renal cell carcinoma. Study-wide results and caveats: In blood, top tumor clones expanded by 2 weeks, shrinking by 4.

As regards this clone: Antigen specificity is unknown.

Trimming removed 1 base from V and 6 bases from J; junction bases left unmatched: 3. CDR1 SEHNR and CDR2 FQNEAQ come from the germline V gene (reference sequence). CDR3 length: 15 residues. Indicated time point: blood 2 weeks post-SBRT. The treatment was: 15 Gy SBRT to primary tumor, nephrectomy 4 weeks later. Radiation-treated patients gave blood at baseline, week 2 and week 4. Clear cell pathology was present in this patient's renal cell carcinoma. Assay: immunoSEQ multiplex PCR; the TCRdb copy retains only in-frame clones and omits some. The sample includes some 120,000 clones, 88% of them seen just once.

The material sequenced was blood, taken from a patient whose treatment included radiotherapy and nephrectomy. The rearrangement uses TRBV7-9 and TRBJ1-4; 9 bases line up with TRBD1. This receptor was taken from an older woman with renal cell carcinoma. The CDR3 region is CASSLGTGAYEKLFF. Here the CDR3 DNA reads TGTGCCAGCAGCTTAGGGACAGGGGCGTATGAAAAACTGTTTTTT.